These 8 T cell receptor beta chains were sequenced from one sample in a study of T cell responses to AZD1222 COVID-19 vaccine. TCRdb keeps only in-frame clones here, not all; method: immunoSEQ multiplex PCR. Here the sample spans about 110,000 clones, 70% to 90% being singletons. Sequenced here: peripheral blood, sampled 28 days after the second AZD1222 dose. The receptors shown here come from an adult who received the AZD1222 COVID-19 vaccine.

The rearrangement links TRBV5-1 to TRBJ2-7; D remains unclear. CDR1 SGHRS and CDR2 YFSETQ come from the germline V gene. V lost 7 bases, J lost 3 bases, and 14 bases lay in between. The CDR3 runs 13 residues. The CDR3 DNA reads TGCGCCAGCGGAAAAGGACGCGACTACGAGCAGTACTTC. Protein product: CASGKGRDYEQYF.

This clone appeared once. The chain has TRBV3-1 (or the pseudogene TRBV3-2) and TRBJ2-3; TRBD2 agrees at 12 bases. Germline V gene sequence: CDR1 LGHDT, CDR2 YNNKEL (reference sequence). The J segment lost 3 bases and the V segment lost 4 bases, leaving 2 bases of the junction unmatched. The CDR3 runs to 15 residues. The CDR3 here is CASSPGTSGTDTQYF. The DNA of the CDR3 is TGTGCCAGCAGCCCGGGGACTAGCGGGACAGATACGCAGTATTTT.

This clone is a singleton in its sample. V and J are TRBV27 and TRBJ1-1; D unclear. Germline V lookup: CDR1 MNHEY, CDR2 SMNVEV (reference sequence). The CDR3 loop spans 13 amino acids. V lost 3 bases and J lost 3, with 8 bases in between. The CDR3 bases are TGTGCCAGCAGTTTTACGAAGGACACTGAAGCTTTCTTT. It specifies CASSFTKDTEAFF.

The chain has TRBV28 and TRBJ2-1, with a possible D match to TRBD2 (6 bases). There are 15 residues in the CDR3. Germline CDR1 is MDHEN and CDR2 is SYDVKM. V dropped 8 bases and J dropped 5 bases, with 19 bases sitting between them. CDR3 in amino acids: CASDPFGRGDNEQFF. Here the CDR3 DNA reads TGTGCCAGCGACCCTTTCGGGAGAGGGGACAATGAGCAGTTCTTC.

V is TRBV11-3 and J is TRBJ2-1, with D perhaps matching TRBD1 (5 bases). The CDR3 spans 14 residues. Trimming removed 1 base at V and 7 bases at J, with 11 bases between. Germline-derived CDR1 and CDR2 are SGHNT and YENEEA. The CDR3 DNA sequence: TGTGCCAGCAGCTTAGGATCAGGGTGGAATGAGCAGTTCTTC. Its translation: CASSLGSGWNEQFF.

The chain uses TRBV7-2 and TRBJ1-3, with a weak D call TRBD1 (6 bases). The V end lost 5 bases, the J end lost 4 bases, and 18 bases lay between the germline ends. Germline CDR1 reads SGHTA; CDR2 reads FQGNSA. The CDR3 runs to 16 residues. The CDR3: CASSPRRPGAGNTIYF. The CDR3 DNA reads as TGTGCCAGCAGCCCCCGGCGGCCAGGGGCCGGAAACACCATATATTTT.

Written as DNA, the CDR3 is TGTGCCAGCAGCTTAGGAGGGGTCACCGGGGAGCTGTTTTTT. As protein: CASSLGGVTGELFF. This chain connects TRBV11-3 to TRBJ2-2; D is perhaps TRBD1 or TRBD2 (5 bases each). CDR1 SGHNT and CDR2 YENEEA come from the germline V gene. The V and J ends lost 1 base and 4 bases respectively, with 7 bases between them. The CDR3 has 14 residues.

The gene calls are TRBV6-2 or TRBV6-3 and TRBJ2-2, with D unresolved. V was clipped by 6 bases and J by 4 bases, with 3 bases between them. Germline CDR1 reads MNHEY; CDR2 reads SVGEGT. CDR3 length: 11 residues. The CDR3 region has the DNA TGTGCCAGCAGCCCCACCGGGGAGCTGTTTTTT. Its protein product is CASSPTGELFF.